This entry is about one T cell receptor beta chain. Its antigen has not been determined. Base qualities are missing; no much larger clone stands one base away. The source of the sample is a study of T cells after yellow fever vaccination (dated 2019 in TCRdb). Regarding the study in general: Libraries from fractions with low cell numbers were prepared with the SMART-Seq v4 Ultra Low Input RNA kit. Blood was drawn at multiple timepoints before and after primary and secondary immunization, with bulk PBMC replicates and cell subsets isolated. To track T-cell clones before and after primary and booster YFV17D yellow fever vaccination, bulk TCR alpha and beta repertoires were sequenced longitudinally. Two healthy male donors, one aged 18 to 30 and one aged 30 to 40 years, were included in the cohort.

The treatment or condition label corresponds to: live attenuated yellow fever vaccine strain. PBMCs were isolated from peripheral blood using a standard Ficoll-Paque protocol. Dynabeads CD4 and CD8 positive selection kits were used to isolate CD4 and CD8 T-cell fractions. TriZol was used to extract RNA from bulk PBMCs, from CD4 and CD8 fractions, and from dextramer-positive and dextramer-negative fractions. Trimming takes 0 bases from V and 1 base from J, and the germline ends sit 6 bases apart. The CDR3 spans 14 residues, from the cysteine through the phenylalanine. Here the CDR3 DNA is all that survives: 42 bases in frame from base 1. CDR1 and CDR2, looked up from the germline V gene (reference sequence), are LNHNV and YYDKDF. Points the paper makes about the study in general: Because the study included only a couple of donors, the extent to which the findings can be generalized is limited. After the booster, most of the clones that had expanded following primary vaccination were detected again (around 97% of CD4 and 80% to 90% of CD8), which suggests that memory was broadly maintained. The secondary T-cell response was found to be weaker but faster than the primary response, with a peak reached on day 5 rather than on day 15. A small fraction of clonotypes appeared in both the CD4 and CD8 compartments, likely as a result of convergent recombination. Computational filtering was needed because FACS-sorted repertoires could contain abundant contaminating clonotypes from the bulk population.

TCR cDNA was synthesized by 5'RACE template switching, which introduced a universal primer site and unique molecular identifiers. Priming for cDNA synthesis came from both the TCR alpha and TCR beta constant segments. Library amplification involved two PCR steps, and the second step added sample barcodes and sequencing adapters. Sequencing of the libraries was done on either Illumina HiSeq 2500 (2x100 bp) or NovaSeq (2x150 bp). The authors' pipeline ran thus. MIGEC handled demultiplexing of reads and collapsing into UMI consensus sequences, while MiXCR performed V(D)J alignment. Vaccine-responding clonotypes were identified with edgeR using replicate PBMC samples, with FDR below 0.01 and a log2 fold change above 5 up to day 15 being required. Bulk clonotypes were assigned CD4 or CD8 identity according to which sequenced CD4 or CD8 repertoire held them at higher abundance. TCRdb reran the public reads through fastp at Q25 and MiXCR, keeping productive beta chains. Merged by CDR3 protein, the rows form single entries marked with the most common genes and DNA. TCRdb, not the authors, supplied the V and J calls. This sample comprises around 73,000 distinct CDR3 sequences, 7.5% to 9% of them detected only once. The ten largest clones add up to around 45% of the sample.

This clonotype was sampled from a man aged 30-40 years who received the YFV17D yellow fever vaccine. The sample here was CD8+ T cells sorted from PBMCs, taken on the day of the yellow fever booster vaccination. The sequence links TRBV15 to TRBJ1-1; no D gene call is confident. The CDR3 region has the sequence CATSRDRTNTEAFF. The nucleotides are TGTGCCACCAGCAGAGATCGTACGAACACTGAAGCTTTCTTT.